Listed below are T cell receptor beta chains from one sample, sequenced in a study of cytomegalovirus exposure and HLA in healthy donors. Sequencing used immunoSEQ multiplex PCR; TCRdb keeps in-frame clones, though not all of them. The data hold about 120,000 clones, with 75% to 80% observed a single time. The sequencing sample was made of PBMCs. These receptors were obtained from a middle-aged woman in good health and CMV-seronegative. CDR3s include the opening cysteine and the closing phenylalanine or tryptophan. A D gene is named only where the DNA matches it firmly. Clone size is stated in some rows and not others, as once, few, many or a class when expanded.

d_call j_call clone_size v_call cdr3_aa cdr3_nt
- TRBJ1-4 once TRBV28 CASSETGAATNEKLFF TGTGCCAGCAGTGAGACAGGAGCTGCAACTAATGAAAAACTGTTTTTT
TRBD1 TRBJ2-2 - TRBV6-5 CASSPTTQGTGELFF TGTGCCAGCAGTCCAACGACACAGGGGACCGGGGAGCTGTTTTTT
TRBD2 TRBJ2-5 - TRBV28 CASSLWPSGKETQYF TGTGCCAGCAGTTTATGGCCTAGCGGAAAAGAGACCCAGTACTTC
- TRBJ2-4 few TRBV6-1 CASSVRGSKNIQYF TGTGCCAGCAGTGTAAGGGGTTCCAAAAACATTCAGTACTTC
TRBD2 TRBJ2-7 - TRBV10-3 CAISILAGGSYEQYF TGTGCCATCAGTATTCTAGCGGGAGGCTCCTACGAGCAGTACTTC
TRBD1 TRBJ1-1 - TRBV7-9 CASSLGQATTEAFF TGTGCCAGCAGCCTTGGACAGGCGACCACTGAAGCTTTCTTT
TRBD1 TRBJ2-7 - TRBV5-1 CASSIRTGPYEQYF TGCGCCAGCAGCATCCGGACAGGGCCCTACGAGCAGTACTTC
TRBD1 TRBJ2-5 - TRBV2 CARRQGRETQYF TGTGCCAGAAGACAGGGGCGAGAGACCCAGTACTTC
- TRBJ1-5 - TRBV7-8 CASSSGLSYNQPQHF TGTGCCAGCAGCTCAGGGTTGTCCTATAATCAGCCCCAGCATTTT
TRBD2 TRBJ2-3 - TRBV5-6 CASSLTAGAGGYTQYF TGTGCCAGCAGCTTAACCGCGGGCGCGGGAGGTTATACGCAGTATTTT
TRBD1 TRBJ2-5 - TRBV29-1 CSIRDRGPETQYF TGCAGCATCCGGGACAGGGGGCCGGAGACCCAGTACTTC
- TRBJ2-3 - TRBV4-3 CASSRRGVGDTQYF TGCGCCAGCAGCCGGCGGGGTGTGGGAGATACGCAGTATTTT
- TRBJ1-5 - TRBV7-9 CASSRYGGLEDQPQHF TGTGCCAGCAGCCGGTATGGGGGGTTAGAGGATCAGCCCCAGCATTTT
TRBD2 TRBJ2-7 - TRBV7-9 CASSLLTSGRGEQYF TGTGCCAGCAGCCTGCTGACTAGCGGGAGAGGAGAGCAGTACTTC
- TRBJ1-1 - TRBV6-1 CASSGRGYTEAFF TGTGCCAGCAGTGGAAGGGGTTACACTGAAGCTTTCTTT
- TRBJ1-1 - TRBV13 CASSLGSYRVMNTEAFF TGTGCCAGCAGCTTAGGGTCTTACAGGGTGATGAACACTGAAGCTTTCTTT
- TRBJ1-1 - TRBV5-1 CASSPGQGTEAFF TGCGCCAGCAGTCCAGGGCAGGGGACTGAAGCTTTCTTT
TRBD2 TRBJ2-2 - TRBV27 CASSSIRTSGKNTGELFF TGTGCCAGCAGTTCGATCCGGACTAGCGGGAAGAACACCGGGGAGCTGTTTTTT
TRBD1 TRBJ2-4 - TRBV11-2 CASSPGQVIAKNIQYF TGTGCCAGCAGCCCGGGACAGGTTATAGCCAAAAACATTCAGTACTTC